This T cell receptor beta chain was captured by sequencing in a study of response to subunit inactivated influenza vaccine. TCRdb re-called the RT-PCR reads through MiXCR, storing one row per CDR3 protein. This sample has more than 450,000 distinct CDR3 sequences, with 10% to 12% found just once. The sample was also reused in another study, on T cells expressing NK-cell markers. From that report: TCR beta cDNA was generated via 5'RACE template switching incorporating UMIs. Beta-chain profiling covered CD3+CD56+NKG2C+, CD3+CD56+NKG2C- and CD3+CD56-NKG2C+ sorted subsets.

The sample was PBMCs from blood, taken on the day of vaccination. The sequence came from a man aged 50-60 years who received an inactivated influenza vaccine.

CDR3 sequence (DNA): TGTGCCATTCCGACAGGGGGAAAGACAGATACGCAGTATTTT. Encoded protein: CAIPTGGKTDTQYF. V usage is TRBV7-9 and J usage is TRBJ2-3, with TRBD1 matching over 9 bases. V lost 10 bases to trimming and J lost 3 bases; unmatched junction nucleotides: 8. CDR3 size: 14 residues. The germline V gene has CDR1 SEHNR and CDR2 FQNEAQ (reference sequence).